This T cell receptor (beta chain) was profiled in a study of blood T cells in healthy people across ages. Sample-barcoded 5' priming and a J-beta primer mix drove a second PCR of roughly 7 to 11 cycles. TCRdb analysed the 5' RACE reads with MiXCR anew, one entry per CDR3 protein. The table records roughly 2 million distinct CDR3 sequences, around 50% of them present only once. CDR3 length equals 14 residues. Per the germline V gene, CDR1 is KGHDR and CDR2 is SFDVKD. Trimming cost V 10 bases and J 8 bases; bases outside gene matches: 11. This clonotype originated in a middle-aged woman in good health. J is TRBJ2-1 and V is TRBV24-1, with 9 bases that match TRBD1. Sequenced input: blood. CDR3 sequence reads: CATRHRGLGDEQFF. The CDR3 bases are TGTGCCACACGGCACAGGGGGCTTGGGGATGAGCAGTTCTTC.